Listed below are T cell receptor beta chains from one sample, sequenced in a study of blood T cell repertoires in COVID-19. Sequencing used immunoSEQ multiplex PCR; TCRdb keeps in-frame clones, though not all of them. The sample records 230,000 or so clones, roughly 84% being singletons. The sample taken for sequencing was peripheral blood. The receptors come from a man aged 50 to 60 with active or convalescent COVID-19. CDR3s include the opening cysteine and the closing phenylalanine or tryptophan. The D gene is left open where the match is weak. Clone size, where shown, is once, few, many, or a class for clones that have expanded.

TRBV18	TRBJ2-2	TRBD1	.	TGTGCCAGCTCGCCGGACAGGGTATTGAACACCGGGGAGCTGTTTTTT	CASSPDRVLNTGELFF
TRBV4-2	TRBJ2-5	TRBD2	.	TGTGCCAGCAGCTCGGACTGGACTAGCCAGAAGACCCAGTACTTC	CASSSDWTSQKTQYF
TRBV15	TRBJ1-2	.	.	TGTGCCACCAGCAGAGAAAACAGGGTGGTGGGGGGCTACACCTTC	CATSRENRVVGGYTF
TRBV5-6	TRBJ1-1	TRBD1	.	TGTGCCAGCAGCCCTGGACAGGGGGCTGGGAACACTGAAGCTTTCTTT	CASSPGQGAGNTEAFF
TRBV4-3	TRBJ1-2	.	.	TGCGCCAGCAGCCAAGGTGGGGGCGGCTATGGCTACACCTTC	CASSQGGGGYGYTF
TRBV4-1	TRBJ2-7	.	once	TGCGCCAGCAGCCAAGTTCCAGGGGACGAGCAGTACTTC	CASSQVPGDEQYF
TRBV18	TRBJ1-4	TRBD1	.	TGTGCCAGCTCACCAAGGGGACAGGGAGGCGAAAAACTGTTTTTT	CASSPRGQGGEKLFF
TRBV4-1	TRBJ2-2	.	.	TGCGCCAGCAGCCAAGGGGCCCGGGGGAGGACCGGGGAGCTGTTTTTT	CASSQGARGRTGELFF
TRBV7-3	TRBJ1-1	.	.	TGTGCCAGCAGCTTAGTGGGGGGGAACACTGAAGCTTTCTTT	CASSLVGGNTEAFF
TRBV7-3	TRBJ1-1	.	.	TGTGCCAGCAGGGTGGACAGGAACACTGAAGCTTTCTTT	CASRVDRNTEAFF
TRBV29-1	TRBJ1-1	.	.	TGCAGCGTTGAACCCAGGAACACTGAAGCTTTCTTT	CSVEPRNTEAFF
TRBV27	TRBJ1-1	.	.	TGTGCCAGCACCTCTTCGGCGGGGGGCGAAACTGAAGCTTTCTTT	CASTSSAGGETEAFF
TRBV12-3/TRBV12-4	TRBJ2-7	.	.	TGTGCCAGCAGACGGGGGGCCCCCTACGAGCAGTACTTC	CASRRGAPYEQYF
TRBV19	TRBJ1-6	TRBD1	.	TGTGCCAGTAGTCCGGGACAGATTAATTCACCCCTCCACTTT	CASSPGQINSPLHF
TRBV6-6	TRBJ1-2	.	few	TGTGCCACCTTAGGCGACCTCCCCGGGAACTATGGCTACACCTTC	CATLGDLPGNYGYTF
TRBV6-1	TRBJ2-7	TRBD1	.	TGTGCCAGCAGTGATACAGGGGGTATTCACGAGCAGTACTTC	CASSDTGGIHEQYF
TRBV15	TRBJ1-4	.	.	TGTGCCACCAGCAGAGGGACAAATAATGAAAAACTGTTTTTT	CATSRGTNNEKLFF
TRBV4-1	TRBJ2-4	.	.	TGCGCCAGCAGCCAAGGACTTCAGGGAACCAAAAACATTCAGTACTTC	CASSQGLQGTKNIQYF
TRBV11-2	TRBJ2-1	.	.	TGTGCCAGCAGCTCGCAAAGCTCTGTCCAGTTCTTC	CASSSQSSVQFF
TRBV30	TRBJ2-3	.	.	TGTGCTTGGGGGGCAATAGGCAGGACAGATACGCAGTATTTT	CAWGAIGRTDTQYF
TRBV7-2	TRBJ2-3	TRBD2	.	TGTGCCAGCAGCTTAACCGGGGGGAACATAGATACGCAGTATTTT	CASSLTGGNIDTQYF
TRBV19	TRBJ2-7	.	.	TGTGCCAGTAGTCCCTCGAGCTCCTACGAGCAGTACTTC	CASSPSSSYEQYF
TRBV6-4	TRBJ2-3	TRBD2	.	TGTGCCAGCAGTCTTGCGGGGGGCCGGGTAGATACGCAGTATTTT	CASSLAGGRVDTQYF
TRBV30	TRBJ2-3	TRBD2	.	TGTGCCTGGAGTGAGGGGCTAGCGGGGACAGATACGCAGTATTTT	CAWSEGLAGTDTQYF
TRBV19	TRBJ1-5	.	few	TGTGCCAGTAGTATCCGGAATCAGCCCCAGCATTTT	CASSIRNQPQHF
TRBV12-3/TRBV12-4	TRBJ2-3	.	.	TGTGCCAGCAGTTTCTTCACAGATACGCAGTATTTT	CASSFFTDTQYF
TRBV20-1	TRBJ1-1	.	.	TGCAGTGCTAGTAGGGCCATAGGGGTCACTGAAGCTTTCTTT	CSASRAIGVTEAFF
TRBV2	TRBJ2-2	TRBD1	.	TGTGCCAGCAGCCTACAGGGGCCCAACACCGGGGAGCTGTTTTTT	CASSLQGPNTGELFF
TRBV30	TRBJ1-5	TRBD1	.	TGTGCCTGGTCCTTAGGACAGGACAATCAGCCCCAGCATTTT	CAWSLGQDNQPQHF
TRBV9	TRBJ1-1	.	few	TGTGCCAGCAGCGTAGGCAGAAACACTGAAGCTTTCTTT	CASSVGRNTEAFF
TRBV2	TRBJ1-1	.	.	TGTGCCAGCAGTCCACGGGAGTTGAACACTGAAGCTTTCTTT	CASSPRELNTEAFF
TRBV19	TRBJ2-2	.	.	TGTGCCAGTAGTATACCAGGGGCGAACACCGGGGAGCTGTTTTTT	CASSIPGANTGELFF
TRBV20-1	TRBJ1-2	TRBD1	.	TGCAGTGCTAGTAAACAGGGGGCCGGTGACTATGGCTACACCTTC	CSASKQGAGDYGYTF
TRBV5-1	TRBJ2-1	TRBD2	.	TGCGCCAGCAGCACTAGCGGGACCACGCACAATGAGCAGTTCTTC	CASSTSGTTHNEQFF
TRBV27	TRBJ2-2	TRBD1	once	TGTGCCAGCAGTATAGGGACAGGGGTCACCGGGGAGCTGTTTTTT	CASSIGTGVTGELFF
TRBV6-2/TRBV6-3	TRBJ1-1	.	.	TGTGCCAGCAGTTACTTGGCAGAGAACACTGAAGCTTTCTTT	CASSYLAENTEAFF
TRBV6-5	TRBJ2-3	TRBD2	once	TGTGCCAGCAGTCGACTAGCGGGGGGTCCAGATACGCAGTATTTT	CASSRLAGGPDTQYF
TRBV30	TRBJ1-6	.	.	TGTGCCTGGAGTGTACTGGGGGCGGGCGGTTCACCCCTCCACTTT	CAWSVLGAGGSPLHF
TRBV9	TRBJ2-5	TRBD2	few	TGTGCCAGCAGCACTAGCGGGGGGTACCAAGAGACCCAGTACTTC	CASSTSGGYQETQYF
TRBV7-9	TRBJ2-7	TRBD2	.	TGTGCCGGGGCTAGCGGGGGCACAGAGCAGTACTTC	CAGASGGTEQYF
TRBV11-2	TRBJ2-5	TRBD2	.	TGTGCCAGCAGCGCACGGGGGGGAGAGACCCAGTACTTC	CASSARGGETQYF
TRBV6-2/TRBV6-3	TRBJ2-7	TRBD1	few	TGTGCCAGCAGTTATCCCGCCCGGACAGGGGGCGCCGAGCAGTACTTC	CASSYPARTGGAEQYF
TRBV29-1	TRBJ1-6	TRBD1	.	TGCAGCGTCCTGGACAGGGGGGATTCACCCCTCCACTTT	CSVLDRGDSPLHF